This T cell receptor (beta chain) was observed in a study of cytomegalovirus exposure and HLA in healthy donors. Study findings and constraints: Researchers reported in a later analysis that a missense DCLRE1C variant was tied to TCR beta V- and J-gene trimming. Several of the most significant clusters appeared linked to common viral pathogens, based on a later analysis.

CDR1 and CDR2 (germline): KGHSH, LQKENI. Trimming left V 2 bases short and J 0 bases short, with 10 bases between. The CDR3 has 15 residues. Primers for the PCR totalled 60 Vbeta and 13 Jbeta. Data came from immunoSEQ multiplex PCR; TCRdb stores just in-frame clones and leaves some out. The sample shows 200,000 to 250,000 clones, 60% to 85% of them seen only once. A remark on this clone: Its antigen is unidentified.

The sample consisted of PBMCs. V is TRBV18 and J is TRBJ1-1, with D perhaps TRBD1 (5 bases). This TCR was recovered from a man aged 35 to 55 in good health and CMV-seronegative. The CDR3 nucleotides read TGTGCCAGCTCACCAAGGGGTGGCATGAACACTGAAGCTTTCTTT. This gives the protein CASSPRGGMNTEAFF.